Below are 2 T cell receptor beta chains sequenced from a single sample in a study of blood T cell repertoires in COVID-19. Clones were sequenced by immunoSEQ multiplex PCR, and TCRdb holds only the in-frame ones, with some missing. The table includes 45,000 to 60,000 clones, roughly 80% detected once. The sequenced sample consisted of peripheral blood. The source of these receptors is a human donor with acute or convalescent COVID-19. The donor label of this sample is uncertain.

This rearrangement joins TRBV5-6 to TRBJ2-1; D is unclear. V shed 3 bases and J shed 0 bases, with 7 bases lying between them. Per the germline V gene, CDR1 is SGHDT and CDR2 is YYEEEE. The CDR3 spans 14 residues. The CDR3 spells CASSSVSSYNEQFF. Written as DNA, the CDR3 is TGTGCCAGCAGCTCGGTGAGCTCCTACAATGAGCAGTTCTTC.

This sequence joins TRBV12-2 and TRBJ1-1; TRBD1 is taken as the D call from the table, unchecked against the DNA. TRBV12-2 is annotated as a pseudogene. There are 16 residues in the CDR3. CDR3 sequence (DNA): TGTGCAAGTCGCTCCCGGGACAGGGGGCGAAGAACTGAAGCTTTCTTT. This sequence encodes CASRSRDRGRRTEAFF.